This record concerns one T cell receptor (beta chain) sequence. TCRdb's copy holds only in-frame clones and misses some; the assay was immunoSEQ multiplex PCR. The top ten hold about 20% of the sample, which has 10,000 to 12,000 clones, 60% to 80% seen once. This entry is derived from a study of somatic mutations in cytotoxic T cells in rheumatoid arthritis. On the study more broadly: Flow sorting yielded some V beta antibody-stained T-cell populations at nearly 100% purity, among them V beta1+ cells sequenced for TCRB.

Trimming at V came to 5 bases and at J to 5 bases, leaving 5 bases not matched to a gene. The CDR3 has 13 amino acids. CDR1 MNHEY and CDR2 SMNVEV come from the germline V gene (reference sequence). Comprising approximately 52% females and having a median age of around 59 years (range roughly 20-70), blood donors constituted the healthy controls. This TCR came from a man aged 45 to 65 in good health. V gene TRBV27 combines with J gene TRBJ1-2; 7 nucleotides line up with TRBD1. The sequencing sample was made of CD8+ T cells sorted from blood. The DNA of the CDR3 is TGTGCCAGCAGTCCGACAGGGTTATATGGCTACACCTTC. The encoded protein is CASSPTGLYGYTF.